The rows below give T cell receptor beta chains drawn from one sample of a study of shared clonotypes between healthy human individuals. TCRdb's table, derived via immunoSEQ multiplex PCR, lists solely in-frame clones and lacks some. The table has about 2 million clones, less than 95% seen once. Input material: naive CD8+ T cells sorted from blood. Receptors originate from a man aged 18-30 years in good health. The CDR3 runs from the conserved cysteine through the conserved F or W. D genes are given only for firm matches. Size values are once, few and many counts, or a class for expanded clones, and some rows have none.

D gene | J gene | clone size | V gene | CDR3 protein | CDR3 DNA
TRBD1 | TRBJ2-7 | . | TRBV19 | CASSIGTGDYEQYF | TGTGCCAGTAGTATAGGGACAGGAGACTACGAGCAGTACTTC
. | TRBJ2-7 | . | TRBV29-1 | CSVEWSYEQYF | TGCAGCGTTGAGTGGTCCTACGAGCAGTACTTC
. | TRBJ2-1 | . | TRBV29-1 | CSVKGSGAVDEQFF | TGCAGCGTTAAGGGGTCGGGAGCTGTGGATGAGCAGTTCTTC
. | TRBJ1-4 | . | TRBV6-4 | CASSGGYRSPRATNEKLFF | TGTGCCAGCAGTGGCGGATATCGGTCGCCTAGGGCAACTAATGAAAAACTGTTTTTT
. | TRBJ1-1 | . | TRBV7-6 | CASSLAGRNTEAFF | TGTGCCAGCAGCTTAGCTGGGAGGAACACTGAAGCTTTCTTT
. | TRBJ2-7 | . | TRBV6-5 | CASSYEGTYEQYF | TGTGCCAGCAGTTACGAGGGCACCTACGAGCAGTACTTC
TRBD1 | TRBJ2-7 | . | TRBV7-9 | CASRTGTEYEQYF | TGTGCCAGCAGAACCGGGACAGAGTACGAGCAGTACTTC
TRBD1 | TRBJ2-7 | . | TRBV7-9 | CASSPGGQGTYEQYF | TGTGCCAGCAGCCCCGGGGGACAGGGAACCTACGAGCAGTACTTC
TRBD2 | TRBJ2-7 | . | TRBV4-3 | CASSQGSSGVYEQYF | TGCGCCAGCAGCCAAGGTAGTAGCGGGGTCTACGAGCAGTACTTC
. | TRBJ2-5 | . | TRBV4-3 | CASSQEWPSDETQYF | TGCGCCAGCAGCCAAGAGTGGCCTAGCGATGAGACCCAGTACTTC
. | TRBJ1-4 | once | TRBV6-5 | CASSLGGEGTNEKLFF | TGTGCCAGCAGTTTGGGAGGGGAAGGAACTAATGAAAAACTGTTTTTT
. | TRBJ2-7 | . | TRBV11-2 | CASSSGTYEQYF | TGTGCCAGCAGCTCGGGGACTTACGAGCAGTACTTC
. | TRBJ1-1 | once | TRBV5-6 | CASSLAAANTEAFF | TGTGCCAGCAGCTTGGCCGCGGCGAACACTGAAGCTTTCTTT
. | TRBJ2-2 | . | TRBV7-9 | CASSSVGTGELFF | TGTGCCAGCAGCTCTGTGGGGACCGGGGAGCTGTTTTTT
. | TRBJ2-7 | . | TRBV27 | CASSFAESSYEQYF | TGTGCCAGCAGTTTTGCGGAGAGCTCCTACGAGCAGTACTTC
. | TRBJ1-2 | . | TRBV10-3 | CAISESEVFNYGYTF | TGTGCCATCAGTGAGTCCGAGGTTTTTAACTATGGCTACACCTTC
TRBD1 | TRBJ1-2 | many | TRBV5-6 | CASSSGQIYGYTF | TGTGCCAGCAGCTCGGGACAGATCTATGGCTACACCTTC
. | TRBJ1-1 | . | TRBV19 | CASTIPGNTEAFF | TGTGCCAGTACCATTCCGGGGAACACTGAAGCTTTCTTT
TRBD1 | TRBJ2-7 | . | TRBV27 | CASSWTGGTYEQYF | TGTGCCAGCAGTTGGACAGGGGGCACCTACGAGCAGTACTTC
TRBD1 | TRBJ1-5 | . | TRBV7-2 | CASSLVAGGAYQPQHF | TGTGCCAGCAGCTTAGTGGCAGGGGGCGCCTATCAGCCCCAGCATTTT
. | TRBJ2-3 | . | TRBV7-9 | CASSLGFRETDTQYF | TGTGCCAGCAGCTTGGGGTTTAGGGAGACAGATACGCAGTATTTT